One and the same sample provided the 24 T cell receptor beta chains below, sequenced in a study of T cells after yellow fever vaccination. TCRdb redid the calling of the 5' RACE reads with MiXCR, one entry per CDR3 protein. The sample has around 250,000 distinct CDR3 sequences, roughly 7.2% seen once; the top ten hold around 0.9%. The specimen comprised CD4+ T cells sorted from PBMCs, sampled 15 days after the yellow fever booster vaccination. The receptor set was obtained from a man aged 25-45 years who received the YFV17D yellow fever vaccine.

The chain carries TRBV9 and TRBJ2-7, with unresolved D. Trimming removed 3 bases at V and 4 bases at J, with 11 bases between. This CDR3 has 13 amino acids. Germline V gene lookup returns CDR1 SGDLS and CDR2 YYNGEE. CDR3 coding DNA: TGTGCCAGCAGCGCAGTGGGGAATTACGAGCAGTACTTC. Translating gives CASSAVGNYEQYF.

This clonotype was found many times. The rearrangement uses TRBV20-1 and TRBJ2-1, with D perhaps TRBD1 or TRBD2 (5 bases each). Trimming cost V 4 bases and J 6 bases, with 10 bases left between them. Per germline, CDR1 DFQATT and CDR2 SNEGSKA (reference sequence). There are 12 residues in the CDR3. The CDR3 DNA reads TGCAGTGCTAAGGTTGGGGGCAATGAGCAGTTCTTC. Translating it yields CSAKVGGNEQFF.

The gene calls are TRBV5-1 and TRBJ2-3; tentative D call: TRBD1 (6 bases). CDR3 length: 15 amino acids. Germline CDR1 SGHRS, CDR2 YFSETQ. V dropped 4 bases and J dropped 2 bases, with 14 bases sitting between them. The CDR3, as DNA: TGCGCCAGCAGCACCAGGACAGATTCCACAGATACGCAGTATTTT. Its protein product is CASSTRTDSTDTQYF. Variable domain in full (rest from reference TRBV5-1 and TRBJ2-3): KAGVTQTPRYLIKTRGQQVTLSCSPISGHRSVSWYQQTPGQGLQFLFEYFSETQRNKGNFPGRFSGRQFSNSRSEMNVSTLELGDSALYLCASSTRTDSTDTQYFGPGTRLTVL.

This chain uses TRBV5-6 with TRBJ2-5; 9 nucleotides agree with TRBD1. The V gene end was trimmed by 7 bases and the J gene end by 5 bases; junction bases not matched to a gene: 9. The V gene's germline CDR1 is SGHDT and CDR2 YYEEEE. The length of the CDR3 is 14 residues. Here the CDR3 reads CASCLQGAEETQYF. As DNA, the CDR3 is TGTGCCAGCTGTTTACAGGGGGCGGAGGAGACCCAGTACTTC.

There are a few counts of this clonotype. V is TRBV25-1 and J is TRBJ1-6; 9 nucleotides line up with TRBD1. Germline trimming cut 8 bases from V and 6 bases from J; bases unmatched to any gene: 2. There are 13 residues in the CDR3. CDR1 is MGHDK, CDR2 SYGVNS, per germline. The chain's CDR3 is CASRQGGNSPLHF. CDR3 DNA sequence: TGTGCCAGCCGACAGGGGGGTAATTCACCCCTCCACTTT.

At least ten counts were recorded for this clonotype. The J gene is TRBJ2-3, the V gene TRBV5-1; D possibly corresponds to TRBD2 (5 bases). Germline lookup yields CDR1 SGHRS and CDR2 YFSETQ. The CDR3 runs 13 residues. V was cut by 0 bases and J by 7 bases, with 9 bases left in between. The CDR3 protein is CASSLAGENTQYF. CDR3 DNA sequence: TGCGCCAGCAGCTTGGCCGGGGAAAATACGCAGTATTTT.

The rearrangement joins TRBV7-9 to TRBJ1-1; 9 nucleotides match TRBD1. The CDR3 contains 14 residues. Germline V gene data show CDR1 as SEHNR and CDR2 as FQNEAQ (reference sequence). V shed 2 bases and J 7 bases; nucleotides not matched to a gene: 5. The CDR3 DNA follows: TGTGCCAGCAGCTTAACGGGACAGGGTGGTGAAGCTTTCTTT. Amino acids: CASSLTGQGGEAFF.

In this sample, this clonotype turned up a few times. V is TRBV20-1 and J is TRBJ1-2; no clear D gene. CDR1 DFQATT and CDR2 SNEGSKA come from the germline V gene (reference sequence). V shed 4 bases and J shed 3 bases, with 15 bases lying between them. This CDR3 is 14 amino acids long. CDR3 protein: CSAIPPTRDYGYTF. The CDR3 nucleotides are TGCAGTGCTATCCCACCGACCCGGGACTATGGCTACACCTTC.

This clonotype was seen a handful of times. V usage is TRBV28 and J usage is TRBJ2-7; D ambiguous. Germline CDR1 and CDR2: MDHEN and SYDVKM. V lost 3 bases and J 7 bases, leaving 4 bases between the germline ends. This CDR3 is built from 10 residues. CDR3 sequence: CASSLGEQYF. The CDR3 region has the DNA TGTGCCAGCAGTTTGGGGGAGCAGTACTTC.

This clonotype appeared many times. This chain uses TRBV7-6 with TRBJ2-3; D is ambiguous. The V gene lost 1 base and the J gene lost 4 bases, with 3 bases spanning the gap. Germline CDR1 and CDR2: SGHVS and FNYEAQ. This CDR3 comprises 12 residues. The CDR3: CASSLDPDTQYF. Written as DNA, the CDR3 is TGTGCCAGCAGCTTAGATCCAGATACGCAGTATTTT.

This clonotype was picked up a small number of times. The chain employs TRBV15 and TRBJ1-3, with a weak D call TRBD1 (5 bases). V lost 5 bases, J lost 0 bases, and 11 bases lay in between. Germline lookup yields CDR1 LNHNV and CDR2 YYDKDF (reference sequence). The CDR3 loop spans 15 amino acids. In DNA form, the CDR3 reads TGTGCCACCAGCGGGGGGGGTCTCTCTGGAAACACCATATATTTT. Protein: CATSGGGLSGNTIYF. The full variable domain, with the rest looked up from reference TRBV15 and TRBJ1-3, is DAMVIQNPRYQVTQFGKPVTLSCSQTLNHNVMYWYQQKSSQAPKLLFHYYDKDFNNEADTPDNFQSRRPNTSFCFLDIRSPGLGDTAMYLCATSGGGLSGNTIYFGEGSWLTVV.

This clonotype has a count of ten or more. This chain links TRBV24-1 with TRBJ2-5; the D is unclear. The CDR3 loop spans 13 amino acids. Trimming shortened V by 3 bases and J by 3 bases, and 7 bases separated the two germline ends. CDR1 and CDR2 from the germline V gene are KGHDR and SFDVKD. CDR3 sequence (DNA): TGTGCCACCAGTGATCTTGGGGAAGAGACCCAGTACTTC. This sequence encodes CATSDLGEETQYF.

The rearrangement links TRBV7-2 to TRBJ2-3, with 9 bases identical to TRBD2. There are 16 residues in the CDR3. V shed 1 base and J 3 bases; nucleotides not matched to a gene: 5. The germline CDR1 and CDR2 sequences are SGHTA and FQGNSA. The chain's CDR3 is CASSLVSGRLTDTQYF. Written as DNA, the CDR3 is TGTGCCAGCAGCTTAGTTAGCGGGAGATTGACAGATACGCAGTATTTT.

The chain links TRBV4-3 to TRBJ2-7; D unresolved. The germline gives CDR1 LGHNA, CDR2 YSLEER. Between the trimmed V and J ends, which lost 0 bases and 2 bases, there was a span of 11 bases. The CDR3 has 15 residues. The CDR3 DNA is TGCGCCAGCAGCCAAGAGCGGAAGATAACCTACGAGCAGTACTTC. Its protein is CASSQERKITYEQYF.

This clonotype was found a few times. The chain has TRBV10-3 and TRBJ2-5; no clear D gene. Trimming left V 2 bases short and J 3 bases short, with 4 bases between. The CDR3 has 12 amino acids. Germline V gene sequence: CDR1 ENHRY, CDR2 SYGVKD. CDR3 in amino acids: CAISEGEETQYF. DNA for the CDR3: TGTGCCATCAGTGAGGGGGAAGAGACCCAGTACTTC.

This clonotype has more than one count but fewer than ten. This rearrangement joins TRBV12-3 or TRBV12-4 to TRBJ2-1; 8 bases are a match to TRBD2. The CDR3 length is 15 residues. V shed 5 bases, J shed 1 base, and the junction held 4 bases outside the gene matches. DNA of the CDR3: TGTGCCAGCAGTCCCAAGCGGGGGTCCTACAATGAGCAGTTCTTC. Encoded protein: CASSPKRGSYNEQFF.

This clonotype was picked up a small number of times. The chain employs TRBV6-5 and TRBJ1-2; TRBD1 matches 9 bases. Germline CDR1 MNHEY, CDR2 SVGAGI. The CDR3 is made up of 18 amino acids. V dropped 0 bases and J dropped 3; count of bases not matched to a gene: 11. The DNA of the CDR3 is TGTGCCAGCAGTTACTCCCACCAAACAGGGGGCTCACACTATGGCTACACCTTC. Protein sequence: CASSYSHQTGGSHYGYTF.

There are many counts of this clonotype. The V and J genes are TRBV5-1 and TRBJ2-3; 15 nucleotides agree with TRBD2. CDR1 is SGHRS, CDR2 YFSETQ, per germline. With V trimmed by 3 bases and J by 6 bases, 5 bases remained unmatched. CDR3 length equals 16 residues. DNA of the CDR3: TGCGCCAGCAGCTCGCCAGGACTAGCGGGAGGGGATACGCAGTATTTT. Translation gives CASSSPGLAGGDTQYF.

This clonotype was counted many times. The chain uses TRBV10-3 and TRBJ2-2; 8 nucleotides match TRBD2. The CDR3 runs to 15 residues. Germline V lookup: CDR1 ENHRY, CDR2 SYGVKD. The ends lost 1 base at V and 4 bases at J; junction bases unmatched: 2. The CDR3 region has the DNA TGTGCCATCAGTGAGTTAGCGGGAAGCACCGGGGAGCTGTTTTTT. Amino acids: CAISELAGSTGELFF.

The rearrangement uses TRBV7-8 and TRBJ2-1, with 7 nucleotides matching TRBD2. V was pared by 2 bases and J by 0 bases, with 4 bases of the junction left unmatched. CDR3 length: 16 amino acids. Germline V gene sequence: CDR1 SGHVS, CDR2 FQNEAQ. CDR3 region: CASSLWGGSSYNEQFF. CDR3 sequence (DNA): TGTGCCAGCAGCTTATGGGGCGGGAGCTCCTACAATGAGCAGTTCTTC.

A remark on this clonotype: Given a much more abundant clone one base away, this may be a read error. V and J are TRBV7-2 and TRBJ2-2, with TRBD2 as a possible D gene (6 bases). CDR1 is SGHTA, CDR2 FQGNSA, per germline. Trimming cost V 1 base and J 9 bases, with 12 bases left between them. This CDR3 is built from 14 residues. The CDR3 is CASSLGAAGRELFF. CDR3 sequence (DNA): TGTGCCAGCAGCTTAGGGGCAGCGGGTCGGGAGCTGTTTTTT.

This clonotype has more than one count but fewer than ten. V usage is TRBV5-6 and J usage is TRBJ2-3; D remains ambiguous. The CDR3 consists of 14 residues. Per germline, CDR1 SGHDT and CDR2 YYEEEE. The V and J ends lost 1 base and 4 bases respectively, with 10 bases between them. For the CDR3, the DNA is TGTGCCAGCAGCTTGAGAGGAAGCCCAGATACGCAGTATTTT. Translated: CASSLRGSPDTQYF.

This clonotype was seen more than once but under ten times. The chain combines TRBV14 with TRBJ1-1; D remains unclear. The CDR3 has 14 amino acids. V shed 1 base and J shed 5 bases, with 11 bases lying between them. Per germline, CDR1 SGHDN and CDR2 FVKESK. CDR3 residues: CASSQGLLATEAFF. As DNA, the CDR3 is TGTGCCAGCAGCCAAGGGCTATTGGCTACTGAAGCTTTCTTT.

This clonotype was seen a handful of times. The V and J genes are TRBV11-2 and TRBJ2-1; D gene unclear. The CDR3 runs to 12 residues. Trimming cost V 5 bases and J 7 bases, with 9 bases left between them. The V gene's germline CDR1 is SGHAT and CDR2 FQNNGV. CDR3 nucleotide sequence: TGTGCCAGCAGCCGAGATCGGAATGAGCAGTTCTTC. Translation gives CASSRDRNEQFF.